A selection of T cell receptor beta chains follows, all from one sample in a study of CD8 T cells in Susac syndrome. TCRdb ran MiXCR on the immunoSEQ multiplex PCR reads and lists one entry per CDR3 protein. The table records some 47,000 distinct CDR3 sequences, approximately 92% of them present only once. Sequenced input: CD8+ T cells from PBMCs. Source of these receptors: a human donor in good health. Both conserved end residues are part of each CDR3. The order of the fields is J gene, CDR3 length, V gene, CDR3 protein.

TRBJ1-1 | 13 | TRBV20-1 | CSAGRQGRTEAFF
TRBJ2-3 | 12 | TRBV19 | CASNWPGDTQYF
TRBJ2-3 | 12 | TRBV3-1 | CASSHLSDTQYF
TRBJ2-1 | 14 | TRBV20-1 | CSARPGLAENEQFF
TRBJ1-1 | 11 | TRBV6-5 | CASSTGLEAFF
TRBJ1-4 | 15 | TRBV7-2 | CASSFSRGDNEKLFF
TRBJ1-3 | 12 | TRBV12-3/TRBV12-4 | CASSADGNTIYF
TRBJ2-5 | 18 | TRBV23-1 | CASSQSGVRREGPETQYF
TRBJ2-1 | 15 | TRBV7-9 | CASSPSGRAYNEQFF
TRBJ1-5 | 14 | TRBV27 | CASSFRDSNQPQHF
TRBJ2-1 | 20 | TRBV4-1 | CASSQWIGLAGGRTGNEQFF
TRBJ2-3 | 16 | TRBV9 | CASSARTSGDLDTQYF
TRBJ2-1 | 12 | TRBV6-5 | CASGLSKNEQFF
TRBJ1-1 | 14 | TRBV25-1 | CASQIGTLNTEAFF
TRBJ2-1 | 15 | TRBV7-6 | CASSLVSGRPNEQFF
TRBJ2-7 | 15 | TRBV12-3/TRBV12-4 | CASSHGTIPPYEQYF
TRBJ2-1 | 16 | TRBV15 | CATSGPPGQGYNEQFF
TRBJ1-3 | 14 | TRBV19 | CASSIILEGNTIYF
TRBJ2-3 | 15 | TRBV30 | CAWAPRASVPDTQYF
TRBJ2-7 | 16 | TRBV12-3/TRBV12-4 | CASRLLAGGPRNEQYF
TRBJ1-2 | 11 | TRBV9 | CASSDWGGYTF
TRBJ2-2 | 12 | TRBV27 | CASSLSGGELFF
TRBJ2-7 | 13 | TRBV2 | CASSELPTYEQYF
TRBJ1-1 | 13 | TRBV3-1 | CASSQEGETEAFF
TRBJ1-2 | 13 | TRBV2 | CASRAGAIYGYTF
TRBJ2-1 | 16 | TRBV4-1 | CASSHLSGNSYNEQFF
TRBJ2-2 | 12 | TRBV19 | CATTLEPGELFF
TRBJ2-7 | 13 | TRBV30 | CAWSVQGDDEQYF
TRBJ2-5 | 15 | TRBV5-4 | CASSFPRDSQETQYF
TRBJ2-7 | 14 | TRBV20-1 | CSARDLDGRDEQYF
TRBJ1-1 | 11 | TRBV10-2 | CASSGGGEAFF